These 15 T cell receptor beta chains share one sample of origin, sequenced in a study of T-cell reconstitution after alpha-beta-depleted transplantation in children. For TCRbeta, the library was prepared with unique molecular identifiers. TCRdb re-derived calls from the PCR reads in MiXCR, one entry per CDR3 protein. The table shows about 460,000 distinct CDR3 sequences, with more than 9.5% occurring only once. Sequencing used PBMCs, mostly from graft donor cells, obtained 180 days after TCRalphabeta/CD19-depleted stem cell transplant. The receptors stem from a female patient between 2 and 15 years old who had a stem cell transplant for aplastic anemia, so the T cells may come from the graft donor.

This chain uses TRBV7-9 with TRBJ1-5; D ambiguous. V was clipped by 1 base and J by 11 bases, with 9 bases between them. Germline assignment: CDR1 SEHNR and CDR2 FQNEAQ (reference sequence). This CDR3 is 12 amino acids long. The CDR3 region is CASSLDWESQHF. The DNA of the CDR3 is TGTGCCAGCAGCTTAGATTGGGAATCCCAGCATTTT.

This chain joins TRBV3-1 and TRBJ1-2; unclear D gene. V lost 3 bases, J lost 4 bases, and 3 bases lay in between. Germline CDR1 is LGHDT and CDR2 is YNNKEL (reference sequence). The CDR3 covers 11 residues. The CDR3 nucleotides read TGTGCCAGCAGCCACCTCTATGGCTACACCTTC. Its protein is CASSHLYGYTF.

This clonotype was seen a handful of times. V is TRBV13 and J is TRBJ2-1; 8 nucleotides align to TRBD2. There are 16 residues in the CDR3. V dropped 5 bases and J dropped 12; count of bases not matched to a gene: 18. CDR1 is PRHDT, CDR2 FYEKMQ, per germline (reference sequence). The CDR3 loop reads CASSPVAGFGTGRQFF. CDR3 nucleotides: TGTGCCAGCAGCCCCGTAGCGGGATTTGGCACAGGCAGGCAGTTCTTC.

The sample holds a few counts of this clonotype. V gene TRBV14 combines with J gene TRBJ1-5; D is ambiguous. Deletions cut 4 bases from V and 0 bases from J, with 7 bases between. CDR3 length equals 14 residues. Germline CDR1 and CDR2: SGHDN and FVKESK. The DNA of the CDR3 is TGTGCCAGCAGCCCCCCGTATAGCAATCAGCCCCAGCATTTT. Translated: CASSPPYSNQPQHF. Full variable domain (outside the CDR3, taken from reference TRBV14 and TRBJ1-5): EAGVTQFPSHSVIEKGQTVTLRCDPISGHDNLYWYRRVMGKEIKFLLHFVKESKQDESGMPNNRFLAERTGGTYSTLKVQPAELEDSGVYFCASSPPYSNQPQHFGDGTRLSIL.

The chain employs TRBV7-2 and TRBJ1-1; D not certain. The germline CDR1 and CDR2 sequences are SGHTA and FQGNSA. V lost 5 bases and J lost 0, with 10 bases in between. The CDR3 is made up of 14 amino acids. CDR3 bases: TGTGCCAGCAGCGTATTACAAGTGAACACTGAAGCTTTCTTT. It translates to CASSVLQVNTEAFF.

This chain uses TRBV20-1 with TRBJ2-1; tentatively, D is TRBD2 (6 bases). Germline lookup yields CDR1 DFQATT and CDR2 SNEGSKA (reference sequence). Trimming left V 1 base short and J 7 bases short, with 11 bases between. This CDR3 region has 13 residues. The CDR3 DNA reads TGCAGTGCTAGAGCTTCAGGGAGGAATGAGCAGTTCTTC. It encodes CSARASGRNEQFF.

This clonotype was seen once. A junction boundary mismatches the germline segment, possibly from a read error. This rearrangement joins TRBV12-3 or TRBV12-4 to TRBJ1-3; D may be TRBD1 (5 bases). The CDR3 is made up of 16 amino acids. The CDR3 reads CASSLLPGTSGNNIYF. DNA of the CDR3: TGTGCCAGCAGTTTACTCCCGGGGACCTCTGGAAACAACATATATTTT.

The chain carries TRBV20-1 and TRBJ2-7, with 7 bases that match TRBD2. Looked up from germline, CDR1 is DFQATT and CDR2 is SNEGSKA (reference sequence). V lost 6 bases to trimming and J lost 0 bases; unmatched junction nucleotides: 5. The CDR3 totals 13 residues. This CDR3 reads CSARDYSSYEQYF. CDR3 coding DNA: TGCAGTGCGCGGGACTATAGCTCCTACGAGCAGTACTTC.

The chain uses TRBV6-1 and TRBJ2-2, with TRBD1 matching over 7 bases. Unmatched junction bases numbered 11, after V lost 7 bases and J lost 6 bases. CDR3 length: 15 amino acids. Germline V lookup: CDR1 MNHNS, CDR2 SASEGT. The chain's CDR3 is CASNIHAGGAGELFF. The CDR3 DNA reads TGTGCCAGCAACATACACGCAGGGGGAGCCGGGGAGCTGTTTTTT.

This clonotype was observed a few times. The rearrangement joins TRBV12-3 or TRBV12-4 to TRBJ1-5; 8 bases align to TRBD1. This CDR3 spans 16 amino acids. V was clipped by 0 bases and J by 3 bases; unmatched bases: 4. In DNA, the CDR3 is TGTGCCAGCAGTTTAGCCCCAGGGGGCCCCAATCAGCCCCAGCATTTT. Protein product: CASSLAPGGPNQPQHF.

The rearrangement links TRBV10-3 to TRBJ1-1, with TRBD1 matching over 7 bases. Germline V lookup: CDR1 ENHRY, CDR2 SYGVKD. V lost 5 bases and J lost 5; bases outside the gene matches: 2. CDR3 length: 12 amino acids. In DNA, the CDR3 is TGTGCCATCAGTCCAGGGGGTACTGAAGCTTTCTTT. Its translation: CAISPGGTEAFF.

Only a few counts were recorded for this clonotype. The rearrangement links TRBV29-1 to TRBJ1-5, with D possibly being TRBD1 (5 bases). The V gene's germline CDR1 is SQVTM and CDR2 ANQGSEA. Trimming left V 4 bases short and J 0 bases short, with 10 bases between. The CDR3 has 14 amino acids. The CDR3 DNA reads TGCAGCGTTGTGGTAGGGGATAGCAATCAGCCCCAGCATTTT. Translation: CSVVVGDSNQPQHF.

This rearrangement joins TRBV28 to TRBJ2-7; TRBD2 matches 11 bases. CDR1 is MDHEN, CDR2 SYDVKM, per germline. V trimming: 9 bases; J trimming: 0 bases; junction bases outside the gene matches: 4. The CDR3 is 14 residues long. The CDR3 sequence: CASQTSGNSYEQYF. The CDR3 DNA sequence: TGTGCCAGTCAGACTAGCGGGAACTCCTACGAGCAGTACTTC.

This clonotype was counted between two and nine times. The chain is built from TRBV11-2 and TRBJ1-1; D is unclear. CDR1 SGHAT and CDR2 FQNNGV come from the germline V gene. Trimming cost V 3 bases and J 1 base, with 12 bases left between them. The CDR3 has 15 residues. CDR3 loop: CASSFDLLGNTEAFF. CDR3 DNA sequence: TGTGCCAGCAGCTTCGACCTTTTGGGGAACACTGAAGCTTTCTTT. Variable domain in full (rest from reference TRBV11-2 and TRBJ1-1): EAGVAQSPRYKIIEKRQSVAFWCNPISGHATLYWYQQILGQGPKLLIQFQNNGVVDDSQLPKDRFSAERLKGVDSTLKIQPAKLEDSAVYLCASSFDLLGNTEAFFGQGTRLTVV.

This clonotype was detected only a few times. The rearrangement joins TRBV5-1 to TRBJ2-1; tentative D call: TRBD1 (5 bases). Per germline, CDR1 SGHRS and CDR2 YFSETQ. The CDR3 sequence is 15 residues long. Trimming pared 1 base from V and 6 bases from J, leaving 14 bases between. The CDR3 DNA follows: TGCGCCAGCAGCTTGACAGGTGGGATGATCAATGAGCAGTTCTTC. It translates to CASSLTGGMINEQFF.